Presented here are 14 T cell receptor beta chains from one specimen sequenced in a study of CD8+CD57+ T cells in acquired aplastic anemia. Sequencing was done on patients that had shown CD8+CD57+ cell expansion by flow cytometry. CDR3 and TCR beta VDJ profiling relied on a genomic DNA template. MiXCR was run by TCRdb on the reads, yielding one entry per CDR3 protein. The table shows under 200,000 distinct CDR3 sequences, with roughly 48% occurring only once. The sequenced material came from sorted CD4+, CD8+, or CD8+CD57+ T cells (not recorded which) from PBMCs. All receptors derive from a human donor with aplastic anemia.

The chain carries TRBV15 and TRBJ1-3; TRBD1 matches 10 bases. The V gene's germline CDR1 is LNHNV and CDR2 YYDKDF (reference sequence). The CDR3 contains 16 residues. Trimming removed 4 bases from V and 3 bases from J; junction bases left unmatched: 6. The CDR3 DNA reads as TGTGCCACCAGCACCCGACAGGGGGCTCGTGGAAACACCATATATTTT. It specifies CATSTRQGARGNTIYF.

The chain recombines TRBV5-4 with TRBJ1-1; TRBD1 matches 7 bases. V gave up 0 bases and J gave up 1 base; unmatched junction bases: 9. This CDR3 has 17 amino acids. Germline loops: CDR1 SGHNT, CDR2 YYREEE (reference sequence). For the CDR3, the DNA is TGTGCCAGCAGCTTGGTAGGAGGACAGGCCGAGAACACTGAAGCTTTCTTT. It codes for CASSLVGGQAENTEAFF.

V and J are TRBV15 and TRBJ2-2; D unresolved. The CDR3 is made up of 13 amino acids. Trimming pared 5 bases from V and 5 bases from J, leaving 9 bases between. Germline V gives CDR1 LNHNV, CDR2 YYDKDF (reference sequence). CDR3 nucleotides: TGTGCCACCAGCTTCGCGGTTACCGGGGAGCTGTTTTTT. Translation gives CATSFAVTGELFF.

Ten or more counts support this clonotype. The rearrangement joins TRBV5-1 to TRBJ1-4; maybe TRBD1 (5 bases). Between the trimmed V and J ends, which lost 5 bases and 6 bases, there was a span of 14 bases. The CDR3 contains 14 residues. Germline-derived CDR1 and CDR2 are SGHRS and YFSETQ. CDR3 in DNA: TGCGCCAGCAGGCGTACTTGGGGGGATGAAAAACTGTTTTTT. Its protein is CASRRTWGDEKLFF.

Worth noting for this clonotype: A much more abundant neighbour one base away suggests this may be a read error. V gene TRBV5-1 combines with J gene TRBJ1-1, with no clear D. V gave up 4 bases and J gave up 1 base, with 5 bases separating them. Looked up from germline, CDR1 is SGHRS and CDR2 is YFSETQ. This CDR3 has 12 amino acids. The CDR3 protein is CASSGPNTEAFF. DNA for the CDR3: TGCGCCAGCAGCGGCCCGAACACTGAAGCTTTCTTT.

The chain is built from TRBV20-1 and TRBJ1-5, with TRBD1 identical over 7 bases. The CDR3 loop spans 11 amino acids. Germline lookup yields CDR1 DFQATT and CDR2 SNEGSKA (reference sequence). The CDR3 protein is CSKGACQPQHF. CDR3 DNA: TGCAGCAAGGGGGCCTGTCAGCCCCAGCATTTT.

This clonotype appeared a single time. The chain has TRBV7-8 and TRBJ2-3, with 8 bases that match TRBD1. This CDR3 has 12 amino acids. The V gene end was trimmed by 7 bases and the J gene end by 6 bases; junction bases not matched to a gene: 3. CDR1 is SGHVS and CDR2 is FQNEAQ in the germline V gene. The CDR3 loop is CASTGGPDTQYF. DNA of the CDR3: TGTGCCAGCACAGGGGGCCCCGATACGCAGTATTTT.

This chain connects TRBV19 to TRBJ1-2, with D possibly TRBD1 on 5 matching bases. Germline-derived CDR1 and CDR2 are LNHDA and SQIVND (reference sequence). CDR3 length equals 15 residues. Trimming took off 7 bases at V and 2 bases at J, with 17 bases between the two ends. CDR3 in DNA: TGTGCCAGTACCCCCGGGGGACGGCTAAACTATGGCTACACCTTC. This codes for CASTPGGRLNYGYTF.

V usage is TRBV10-3 and J usage is TRBJ1-5, with 8 bases matching TRBD1. J was trimmed by 5 bases and V by 10 bases; bases with no gene match: 22. Per germline, CDR1 ENHRY and CDR2 SYGVKD. CDR3 length: 18 residues. CDR3 sequence (DNA): TGTGCCAAGCTGAACTCCGGACAGGGAGGTTCTCTAGATCAGCCCCAGCATTTT. Amino acids: CAKLNSGQGGSLDQPQHF.

The V call is TRBV4-2, the J call TRBJ2-1, with 10 bases fitting TRBD2. Unmatched junction bases numbered 5, after V lost 4 bases and J lost 2 bases. The germline gives CDR1 LGHNA, CDR2 YNFKEQ. The CDR3 totals 16 residues. Here the CDR3 reads CASSLESGGAYNEQFF. CDR3 nucleotides: TGTGCCAGCAGCCTTGAGAGCGGGGGGGCCTACAATGAGCAGTTCTTC.

This clonotype was recorded many times. V gene TRBV10-3 combines with J gene TRBJ2-7; the match to TRBD1 covers 9 bases. Per germline, CDR1 ENHRY and CDR2 SYGVKD. The CDR3 runs to 15 residues. Trimming removed 10 bases from V and 3 bases from J; junction bases left unmatched: 13. As DNA, the CDR3 is TGTGCCACCGAAAGGGGGGGGACAGGGATCTACGAGCAGTACTTC. This sequence encodes CATERGGTGIYEQYF.

In regard to this clonotype: A read error may be the cause here, since a much bigger clone is one base away. DNA of the CDR3: TGTGCCGGCAGCCCGAGGTTGGAGCTAGGGAATGAGCAGTTCTTC. Its protein is CAGSPRLELGNEQFF. The chain combines TRBV9 with TRBJ2-1; D gene uncertain. CDR3 length equals 15 residues. CDR1 is SGDLS and CDR2 is YYNGEE in the germline V gene.

This chain links TRBV5-1 with TRBJ2-7; TRBD1 is a possible D gene (6 bases). V lost 0 bases and J 4 bases, leaving 11 bases between the germline ends. The CDR3 runs to 14 residues. Per the germline V gene, CDR1 is SGHRS and CDR2 is YFSETQ. The CDR3 loop reads CASSLGGGYYEQYF. Written as DNA, the CDR3 is TGCGCCAGCAGCTTGGGTGGGGGCTATTACGAGCAGTACTTC.

There are many counts of this clonotype. The gene calls are TRBV30 and TRBJ1-5; the D gene is possibly TRBD1 (6 bases). Trimming cost V 4 bases and J 3 bases, with 16 bases left between them. Germline CDR1 reads GTSNPN; CDR2 reads SVGIG (reference sequence). CDR3 length: 15 residues. The chain's CDR3 is CAWTGNGQPNQPQHF. In nucleotides, the CDR3 is TGTGCCTGGACCGGTAATGGACAGCCCAATCAGCCCCAGCATTTT.